The next 10 T cell receptor beta chains were all read from a single sample in a study of circulating and synovial CD4+ cells in juvenile arthritis (dated by TCRdb to the mid-2010s). Preparation of the library involved the immunoSEQ multiplex PCR assay. TCRdb took over this immuneACCESS table, retaining in-frame rearrangements with V and J assigned. Such tables are incomplete; in checked studies, under half of the missing clones stem from an unresolved V gene, and the remainder is unexplained. The sample table holds 15,000 or so clones, of which under 95% were seen once. The ten largest make up 0.73% of the sample. The specimen was CD4+ T cells from blood. The receptors come from a human donor with juvenile idiopathic arthritis.

The chain recombines TRBV5-1 with TRBJ2-1; 9 bases are shared with TRBD1. The junction had 3 bases not matched to a gene; V was cut back by 3 bases and J by 8 bases. The CDR3 runs to 13 residues. Germline V gene sequence: CDR1 SGHRS, CDR2 YFSETQ. The CDR3 region has the DNA TGCGCCAGCAGCTGGGACAGGGTCGATGAGCAGTTCTTC. Protein sequence: CASSWDRVDEQFF.

The chain has TRBV5-1 and TRBJ1-2, with 9 bases identical to TRBD1. Looked up from germline, CDR1 is SGHRS and CDR2 is YFSETQ. Trimming at V came to 4 bases and at J to 8 bases, leaving 12 bases not matched to a gene. CDR3 size: 15 residues. CDR3 amino acids: CASSPQPGQGYGYTF. The CDR3 DNA reads TGCGCCAGCAGCCCCCAGCCGGGACAGGGTTACGGCTACACCTTC. Drawing the rest from reference TRBV5-1 and TRBJ1-2, the complete variable domain is KAGVTQTPRYLIKTRGQQVTLSCSPISGHRSVSWYQQTPGQGLQFLFEYFSETQRNKGNFPGRFSGRQFSNSRSEMNVSTLELGDSALYLCASSPQPGQGYGYTFGSGTRLTVV.

The rearrangement joins TRBV11-1 to TRBJ2-3; 11 bases are a match to TRBD2. The CDR3 has 18 amino acids. V shed 0 bases and J 5 bases; nucleotides not matched to a gene: 10. In germline, CDR1 is SGHAT, CDR2 FQDESV (reference sequence). The CDR3 DNA sequence: TGTGCCAGCAGCTTAGCCGTGGCACTAGCGGGAGTCAGAGATACGCAGTATTTT. Translated: CASSLAVALAGVRDTQYF.

The chain joins TRBV11-2 to TRBJ1-1; D gene unclear. From germline, CDR1 is SGHAT and CDR2 FQNNGV. The V end lost 3 bases, the J end lost 0 bases, and 5 bases lay between the germline ends. The CDR3 covers 13 residues. CDR3: CASSFTLNTEAFF. CDR3 nucleotide sequence: TGTGCCAGCAGCTTCACTTTGAACACTGAAGCTTTCTTT.

The rearrangement joins TRBV21-1 to TRBJ1-1; TRBD1 is the table's D call and was not checked against the DNA. TRBV21-1 is a pseudogene locus. The length of the CDR3 is 14 residues. CDR3 nucleotide sequence: TGTGCCAGCTCGCCAGGGGATAAGAACACTGAAGCTTTCTTT. This translates into CASSPGDKNTEAFF.

V gene TRBV5-1 combines with J gene TRBJ1-4; 9 bases agree with TRBD1. Per germline, CDR1 SGHRS and CDR2 YFSETQ. J was trimmed by 10 bases and V by 1 base; bases with no gene match: 5. CDR3 length: 14 amino acids. In DNA, the CDR3 is TGCGCCAGCAGCTTGAGGACAGGGGATGCAAAACTGTTTTTT. This encodes CASSLRTGDAKLFF.

This rearrangement joins TRBV7-9 to TRBJ2-3; tentatively, D is TRBD1 (6 bases). The CDR3 runs to 13 residues. The germline V and J ends were trimmed by 7 bases and 9 bases, with 17 bases remaining between them. The germline CDR1 and CDR2 sequences are SEHNR and FQNEAQ (reference sequence). The CDR3 DNA is TGTGCCAGCACCCATTGGAGCAGGGGAACGCAGTATTTT. As protein: CASTHWSRGTQYF.

The gene calls are TRBV10-1 and TRBJ2-5; 10 bases fit TRBD2. The trim removed 0 bases at V and 5 bases at J, leaving 6 bases unmatched. There are 16 residues in the CDR3. Germline V CDR1 and CDR2: WNHNN, SYGVQD (reference sequence). CDR3 DNA: TGCGCCAGCAGTGAGTCGGAGCGGGGGGGCATCGAGACCCAGTACTTC. Amino acid sequence: CASSESERGGIETQYF.

The chain carries TRBV29-1 and TRBJ1-1; a possible D gene is TRBD1 (5 bases). The germline gives CDR1 SQVTM, CDR2 ANQGSEA. V lost 5 bases and J lost 5, with 15 bases in between. The length of the CDR3 is 13 residues. CDR3 protein: CSVSQGTDTEAFF. The DNA of the CDR3 is TGCAGCGTTTCCCAGGGCACGGATACTGAAGCTTTCTTT.

The chain combines TRBV19 with TRBJ1-5, with D hard to call. The V end lost 1 base, the J end lost 5 bases, and 6 bases lay between the germline ends. Germline assignment: CDR1 LNHDA and CDR2 SQIVND (reference sequence). The CDR3 spans 13 residues. The CDR3 DNA reads TGTGCCAGTAGTATAGTAACGGATCAGCCCCAGCATTTT. This gives the protein CASSIVTDQPQHF.